The 26 T cell receptor beta chains below come from one sample, sequenced in a study of T cell responses to AZD1222 COVID-19 vaccine (dated by TCRdb to the early 2020s). Per the publication, the time point label means: baseline before first vaccination. The method was the immunoSEQ multiplex PCR assay. TCRdb retrieved this table from immuneACCESS and kept in-frame rearrangements only. Not all clones are present; in checked studies, unresolved V genes account for under half, and no reason is known for the remainder. The sample contains approximately 150,000 clones, 85% to 95% of them found a single time. In total, the top ten clones hold about 1.5% of the sample. The sample in question was peripheral blood, obtained on day 0 of AZD1222 vaccination. The receptors shown here come from an adult in good health.

V and J are TRBV9 and TRBJ2-2; a weak D match, TRBD2 (5 bases). The V gene's germline CDR1 is SGDLS and CDR2 YYNGEE. This CDR3 comprises 11 residues. V was pared by 7 bases and J by 8 bases, with 9 bases between. DNA of the CDR3: TGTGCCAGCGGCACTAGGGGGGAGCTGTTTTTT. As protein: CASGTRGELFF. Supplemented by reference TRBV9 and TRBJ2-2, the full variable domain reads DSGVTQTPKHLITATGQRVTLRCSPRSGDLSVYWYQQSLDQGLQFLIQYYNGEERAKGNILERFSAQQFPDLHSELNLSSLELGDSALYFCASGTRGELFFGEGSRLTVL.

The chain carries TRBV4-3 and TRBJ1-1; D uncertain. Germline V gene lookup returns CDR1 LGHNA and CDR2 YSLEER. CDR3 length: 15 amino acids. V was pared by 1 base and J by 0 bases, with 9 bases between. The chain's CDR3 is CASSQGRLLNTEAFF. CDR3 coding DNA: TGCGCCAGCAGCCAAGGACGGTTACTGAACACTGAAGCTTTCTTT.

The chain is built from TRBV27 and TRBJ2-7; D perhaps matches TRBD1 (6 bases). The CDR3 extends over 12 amino acids. Germline CDR1 and CDR2: MNHEY and SMNVEV (reference sequence). Trimming took off 4 bases at V and 9 bases at J, with 13 bases between the two ends. CDR3 DNA: TGTGCCAGCAGTTGGGGACAAGGCGGGCAGTACTTC. Its translation is CASSWGQGGQYF.

J is TRBJ1-3 and V is TRBV12-5; no reliable D call. The CDR3 length is 15 residues. Germline CDR1 and CDR2: LGHNT and FRNRAP. V shed 0 bases and J shed 4 bases, with 10 bases lying between them. The CDR3 nucleotides are TGTGCTAGTGGTTTGGTACGGGGAGGAGGAAACACCATATATTTT. Its protein is CASGLVRGGGNTIYF.

The V gene is TRBV5-1, the J gene TRBJ2-2; D is unclear. This CDR3 is built from 13 residues. V dropped 0 bases and J dropped 6 bases, with 6 bases sitting between them. Looked up from germline, CDR1 is SGHRS and CDR2 is YFSETQ. The CDR3: CASSLAGPGELFF. The DNA for the CDR3 is TGCGCCAGCAGCTTGGCTGGACCCGGGGAGCTGTTTTTT. Drawing the rest from reference TRBV5-1 and TRBJ2-2, the complete variable domain is KAGVTQTPRYLIKTRGQQVTLSCSPISGHRSVSWYQQTPGQGLQFLFEYFSETQRNKGNFPGRFSGRQFSNSRSEMNVSTLELGDSALYLCASSLAGPGELFFGEGSRLTVL.

This chain joins TRBV18 and TRBJ2-7; D gene uncertain. V was cut by 0 bases and J by 2 bases, with 8 bases left in between. The V gene's germline CDR1 is KGHSH and CDR2 LQKENI. The CDR3 is 14 residues long. Written as DNA, the CDR3 is TGTGCCAGCTCACCACCGTCCAGTCCCTACGAGCAGTACTTC. Translated: CASSPPSSPYEQYF.

J is TRBJ2-7 and V is TRBV4-1; tentative D call: TRBD2 (5 bases). The CDR3 is 13 amino acids. CDR1 is MGHRA, CDR2 YSYEKL, per germline. With 6 bases removed from V and 2 bases from J, the gap between germline ends came to 11 bases. The CDR3, as DNA: TGCGCCAGCAGTGCGGGCGGTGCCTACGAGCAGTACTTC. This translates into CASSAGGAYEQYF.

In its sample, this clone was seen once. This rearrangement joins TRBV19 to TRBJ2-3, with TRBD2 matching over 14 bases. This CDR3 contains 17 residues. The V gene end was trimmed by 5 bases and the J gene end by 2 bases; junction bases not matched to a gene: 6. Germline lookup yields CDR1 LNHDA and CDR2 SQIVND (reference sequence). The CDR3 reads CASSFRLAGGLTDTQYF. The CDR3 DNA is TGTGCCAGTAGTTTCCGACTAGCGGGGGGGCTCACAGATACGCAGTATTTT.

The chain has TRBV12-3 or TRBV12-4 and TRBJ1-2; D uncertain. The CDR3 sequence is 13 residues long. V gave up 3 bases and J gave up 5 bases, with 10 bases separating them. CDR3 residues: CASSFMLGYGYTF. The CDR3 coding sequence is TGTGCCAGCAGTTTCATGTTGGGGTATGGCTACACCTTC.

This sequence joins TRBV20-1 and TRBJ1-2; maybe TRBD1 (6 bases). There are 12 residues in the CDR3. Trimming removed 3 bases from V and 7 bases from J, with 12 bases in between. The germline V gene encodes CDR1 DFQATT and CDR2 SNEGSKA (reference sequence). The CDR3 loop is CSASGGAGGYTF. The CDR3 DNA is TGCAGTGCTAGTGGGGGGGCTGGTGGCTACACCTTC.

V usage is TRBV5-4 and J usage is TRBJ1-6; D call uncertain. Deletions cut 3 bases from V and 6 bases from J, with 16 bases between. The CDR3 runs 16 residues. Germline CDR1 SGHNT, CDR2 YYREEE (reference sequence). The CDR3 bases are TGTGCCAGCAGCTCGGTCGGGCCAGCGTCTAATTCACCCCTCCACTTT. As protein: CASSSVGPASNSPLHF.

The V call is TRBV2, the J call TRBJ1-6; maybe TRBD1 (6 bases). CDR1 SNHLY and CDR2 FYNNEI come from the germline V gene. With 6 bases removed from V and 0 bases from J, the gap between germline ends came to 12 bases. CDR3 length: 16 residues. The chain's CDR3 is CASSGTPLSYNSPLHF. The CDR3 DNA is TGTGCCAGCAGCGGGACACCTCTCTCCTATAATTCACCCCTCCACTTT.

This clone was counted once. The chain recombines TRBV25-1 with TRBJ1-1; possible D gene TRBD1, 5 bases. The CDR3 is 15 residues long. Trimming stripped 2 bases from V and 6 bases from J, with 16 bases between. Germline CDR1 and CDR2: MGHDK and SYGVNS. The CDR3 region has the DNA TGTGCCAGCAGTGAACCGGGGGGGAATAACGCTGAAGCTTTCTTT. Translating gives CASSEPGGNNAEAFF. The variable domain in full, with the rest retrieved from reference TRBV25-1 and TRBJ1-1, is EADIYQTPRYLVIGTGKKITLECSQTMGHDKMYWYQQDPGMELHLIHYSYGVNSTEKGDLSSESTVSRIRTEHFPLTLESARPSHTSQYLCASSEPGGNNAEAFFGQGTRLTVV.

The chain carries TRBV30 and TRBJ1-4; D remains ambiguous. The V end was cut by 4 bases, the J end by 11 bases, with 14 bases between. Germline-derived CDR1 and CDR2 are GTSNPN and SVGIG (reference sequence). The CDR3 contains 12 residues. This CDR3 is CAWTNGGSKLFF. In DNA form, the CDR3 reads TGTGCCTGGACCAATGGAGGAAGTAAACTGTTTTTT. Combining the CDR3 with reference TRBV30 and TRBJ1-4 gives the whole variable domain SQTIHQWPATLVQPVGSPLSLECTVEGTSNPNLYWYRQAAGRGLQLLFYSVGIGQISSEVPQNLSASRPQDRQFILSSKKLLLSDSGFYLCAWTNGGSKLFFGSGTQLSVL.

The chain recombines TRBV7-2 with TRBJ2-1; D is perhaps TRBD2 (5 bases). Germline-derived CDR1 and CDR2 are SGHTA and FQGNSA. This CDR3 has 15 residues. Trimming pared 5 bases from V and 6 bases from J, leaving 17 bases between. The CDR3 DNA follows: TGTGCCAGCAGCCTTCTAGCTTATCCCTCCAATGAGCAGTTCTTC. Encoded protein: CASSLLAYPSNEQFF.

CDR3 loop: CATSDSPGSGTDTQYF. CDR3 nucleotide sequence: TGTGCCACCAGTGACAGTCCGGGGTCTGGCACAGATACGCAGTATTTT. V gene TRBV24-1 combines with J gene TRBJ2-3, with D possibly being TRBD2 (5 bases). Germline V lookup: CDR1 KGHDR, CDR2 SFDVKD. The CDR3 sequence is 16 residues long. V lost 4 bases and J lost 1, with 14 bases in between.

This clone was counted once. The chain couples TRBV11-2 to TRBJ1-3; D is perhaps TRBD1 (5 bases). CDR1 and CDR2 (germline): SGHAT, FQNNGV. There are 16 residues in the CDR3. The germline V and J ends were trimmed by 5 bases and 0 bases, with 14 bases remaining between them. In nucleotides, the CDR3 is TGTGCCAGCAGCCCGCGCGGGGCGAGCTCTGGAAACACCATATATTTT. It translates to CASSPRGASSGNTIYF.

The chain couples TRBV2 to TRBJ1-6; D might be TRBD1 (5 bases). Looked up from germline, CDR1 is SNHLY and CDR2 is FYNNEI. This CDR3 is built from 15 residues. The ends were cut back, 8 bases at V and 0 bases at J, with 11 bases in the middle. The CDR3 protein is CASLGLLSYNSPLHF. CDR3 nucleotide sequence: TGTGCCAGCTTGGGACTTCTCTCCTATAATTCACCCCTCCACTTT. Filled out from reference TRBV2 and TRBJ1-6, the complete variable domain reads EPEVTQTPSHQVTQMGQEVILRCVPISNHLYFYWYRQILGQKVEFLVSFYNNEISEKSEIFDDQFSVERPDGSNFTLKIRSTKLEDSAMYFCASLGLLSYNSPLHFGNGTRLTVT.

This clone appeared a single time. J is TRBJ1-2 and V is TRBV10-2; D may be TRBD1 (5 bases). The CDR3 sequence is 12 residues long. Trimming pared 6 bases from V and 8 bases from J, leaving 13 bases between. CDR1 is WSHSY, CDR2 SAAADI, per germline. CDR3: CASSPISGGYTF. CDR3 DNA: TGCGCCAGCAGCCCCATATCAGGGGGCTACACCTTC.

The J gene is TRBJ1-3, the V gene TRBV4-2; D unresolved. Germline-derived CDR1 and CDR2 are LGHNA and YNFKEQ. This CDR3 contains 13 residues. V dropped 1 base and J dropped 11 bases, with 12 bases sitting between them. The DNA of the CDR3 is TGTGCCAGCAGCCAAGGAGGGTGGGAGTCCATATATTTT. This encodes CASSQGGWESIYF.

The chain combines TRBV29-1 with TRBJ1-1; D unresolved. Trimming took off 4 bases at V and 11 bases at J, with 11 bases between the two ends. This CDR3 is 10 amino acids long. Germline V gives CDR1 SQVTM, CDR2 ANQGSEA. The CDR3 reads CSVGEGLAFF. For the CDR3, the DNA is TGCAGCGTTGGTGAAGGGTTGGCTTTCTTT.

The chain is built from TRBV6-2 or TRBV6-3 and TRBJ1-5; 8 nucleotides agree with TRBD1. V lost 5 bases and J lost 2; bases outside the gene matches: 11. The length of the CDR3 is 17 residues. Looked up from germline, CDR1 is MNHEY and CDR2 is SVGEGT. CDR3 loop: CASSKSMDREGNQPQHF. CDR3 coding DNA: TGTGCCAGCAGTAAATCCATGGACAGGGAAGGCAATCAGCCCCAGCATTTT.

The V gene is TRBV19, the J gene TRBJ1-1, with D tentatively TRBD1 (5 bases). Per germline, CDR1 LNHDA and CDR2 SQIVND (reference sequence). The CDR3 has 14 residues. Trimming cost V 7 bases and J 0 bases, with 12 bases left between them. CDR3 DNA sequence: TGTGCCAGTAAGGCAGGGACTATGAACACTGAAGCTTTCTTT. The encoded protein is CASKAGTMNTEAFF.

This clone was seen many times. Other DNA variants within this sample encode the same CDR3. The chain is built from TRBV18 and TRBJ2-2; no clear D. V lost 2 bases and J lost 1, with 5 bases in between. The germline V gene encodes CDR1 KGHSH and CDR2 LQKENI. This CDR3 spans 14 amino acids. CDR3 loop: CASSPGQNTGELFF. CDR3 nucleotides: TGTGCCAGCTCACCAGGTCAGAACACCGGGGAGCTGTTTTTT.

The V and J genes are TRBV5-6 and TRBJ1-5, with D uncertain. Germline V gives CDR1 SGHDT, CDR2 YYEEEE. The CDR3 extends over 15 amino acids. Trimming removed 4 bases from V and 2 bases from J, with 13 bases in between. CDR3 nucleotide sequence: TGTGCCAGCAGCCTAAAATTCGGGGGCAATCAGCCCCAGCATTTT. This sequence encodes CASSLKFGGNQPQHF.

The rearrangement joins TRBV14 to TRBJ2-5; no firm D call. The CDR3 spans 14 residues. CDR1 is SGHDN, CDR2 FVKESK, per germline. Trimming took 1 base from V and 7 from J, leaving 13 bases between them. DNA of the CDR3: TGTGCCAGCAGCCAAGGATCCGGGTACGCGACCCAGTACTTC. Translated, it gives CASSQGSGYATQYF.